The rows below give T cell receptor beta chains drawn from one sample of a study of PD-L1 blockade in urothelial cancer. The assay was immunoSEQ multiplex PCR, and TCRdb's table has in-frame clones only and misses some. The top ten hold around 5% of the sample, which has 60,000 to 85,000 clones, about nine tenths seen once. Source: PBMCs, taken around atezolizumab (anti-PD-L1) treatment. All receptors come from a woman in her 70s with urothelial cancer. Both conserved end residues are part of each CDR3. D genes are given only for firm matches.

D gene: .; V gene: TRBV5-1; J gene: TRBJ2-3; CDR3 DNA: TGCGCCAGCAGCTTGGGGAGTTACGCAGATACGCAGTATTTT; CDR3 protein: CASSLGSYADTQYF
D gene: TRBD1; V gene: TRBV5-1; J gene: TRBJ1-2; CDR3 DNA: TGCGCCAGCAGCTTGGGTGACAGGGGGGTCTATGGCTACACCTTC; CDR3 protein: CASSLGDRGVYGYTF
D gene: .; V gene: TRBV5-1; J gene: TRBJ2-5; CDR3 DNA: TGCGCCAGCAGCACCTCCGGGACAAACCAAGAGACCCAGTACTTC; CDR3 protein: CASSTSGTNQETQYF
D gene: .; V gene: TRBV5-1; J gene: TRBJ2-7; CDR3 DNA: TGCGCCAGCAGGTTACAGGGCGGTGCGTACGAGCAGTACTTC; CDR3 protein: CASRLQGGAYEQYF
D gene: .; V gene: TRBV9; J gene: TRBJ2-1; CDR3 DNA: TGTGCCAGCAGCGTAGCCAGTCCCTACAATGAGCAGTTCTTC; CDR3 protein: CASSVASPYNEQFF
D gene: .; V gene: TRBV21-1; J gene: TRBJ1-1; CDR3 DNA: TGTGCCAGCGGCAGCCCATCGGAGACAGGGGGTGTAGAAGAAGCTTTCTTT; CDR3 protein: CASGSPSETGGVEEAFF
D gene: .; V gene: TRBV18; J gene: TRBJ2-7; CDR3 DNA: TGTGCCAGCTCACCGCAGGGGGACTCCGAGCAGTACTTC; CDR3 protein: CASSPQGDSEQYF
D gene: TRBD2; V gene: TRBV27; J gene: TRBJ2-1; CDR3 DNA: TGTGCCAGCAGACCCTTATTGGGGCGGACTAGCGGATACAATGAGCAGTTCTTC; CDR3 protein: CASRPLLGRTSGYNEQFF
D gene: TRBD2; V gene: TRBV2; J gene: TRBJ2-3; CDR3 DNA: TGTGCCAGCAGTGAGGGACTAGCGGGAGTGGTAGATACGCAGTATTTT; CDR3 protein: CASSEGLAGVVDTQYF
D gene: .; V gene: TRBV7-9; J gene: TRBJ1-1; CDR3 DNA: TGTGCCAGCAGCCTTCGGGGGGACTTGGGGGCTTTCTTT; CDR3 protein: CASSLRGDLGAFF
D gene: TRBD1; V gene: TRBV2; J gene: TRBJ1-4; CDR3 DNA: TGTGCCAGCAGTGAAGCGGAGGACAGGGCGCTGTTTTTT; CDR3 protein: CASSEAEDRALFF
D gene: .; V gene: TRBV6-1; J gene: TRBJ1-1; CDR3 DNA: TGTGCCAGCAGCTTACTAGCAGGGAAAACTGAAGCTTTCTTT; CDR3 protein: CASSLLAGKTEAFF
D gene: .; V gene: TRBV11-2; J gene: TRBJ2-7; CDR3 DNA: TGTGCCAGCAATACGGGGTTCGGCTCCTACGAGCAGTACTTC; CDR3 protein: CASNTGFGSYEQYF
D gene: TRBD2; V gene: TRBV18; J gene: TRBJ2-7; CDR3 DNA: TGTGCCAGCTCACCATTGTCTGGCGTCCCGGGGGGCGAGCAGTACTTC; CDR3 protein: CASSPLSGVPGGEQYF
D gene: TRBD2; V gene: TRBV19; J gene: TRBJ2-1; CDR3 DNA: TGTGCCAGTAGTATCGGTCAGCGGGGTAACAATGAGCAGTTCTTC; CDR3 protein: CASSIGQRGNNEQFF
D gene: TRBD2; V gene: TRBV15; J gene: TRBJ2-1; CDR3 DNA: TGTGCCACCAGCAGAAGGCGAGGACTAGACTCCTACAATGAGCAGTTCTTC; CDR3 protein: CATSRRRGLDSYNEQFF
D gene: .; V gene: TRBV27; J gene: TRBJ1-4; CDR3 DNA: TGTGCCAGCAGTTTCGCGAGCTCCAATGAAAAACTGTTTTTT; CDR3 protein: CASSFASSNEKLFF
D gene: .; V gene: TRBV7-8; J gene: TRBJ2-7; CDR3 DNA: TGTGCCAGCAGCTTAGCTAGGGGGTACGAGCAGTACTTC; CDR3 protein: CASSLARGYEQYF
D gene: TRBD1; V gene: TRBV9; J gene: TRBJ2-2; CDR3 DNA: TGTGCCAGCAGCGGAACAGGGGGCCGTAGCACCGGGGAGCTGTTTTTT; CDR3 protein: CASSGTGGRSTGELFF
D gene: TRBD2; V gene: TRBV5-1; J gene: TRBJ2-3; CDR3 DNA: TGCGCCAGCACCCTCGGACTAGCGGGGACAGATACGCAATATTTT; CDR3 protein: CASTLGLAGTDTQYF